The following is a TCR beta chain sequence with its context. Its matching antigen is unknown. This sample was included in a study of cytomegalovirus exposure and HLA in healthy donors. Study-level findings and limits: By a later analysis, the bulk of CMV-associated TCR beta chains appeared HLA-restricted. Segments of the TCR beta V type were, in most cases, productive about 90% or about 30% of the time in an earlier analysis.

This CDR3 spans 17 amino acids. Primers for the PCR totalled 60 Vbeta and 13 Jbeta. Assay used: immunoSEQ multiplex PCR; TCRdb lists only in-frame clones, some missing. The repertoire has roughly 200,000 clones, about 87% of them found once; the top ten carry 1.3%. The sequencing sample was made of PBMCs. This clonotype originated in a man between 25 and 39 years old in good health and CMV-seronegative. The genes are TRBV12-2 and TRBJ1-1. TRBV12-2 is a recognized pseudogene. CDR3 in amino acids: CASRPRAPVGGTTEAFF. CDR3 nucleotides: TGTGCAAGTCGCCCTAGAGCCCCCGTGGGGGGAACGACTGAAGCTTTCTTT.